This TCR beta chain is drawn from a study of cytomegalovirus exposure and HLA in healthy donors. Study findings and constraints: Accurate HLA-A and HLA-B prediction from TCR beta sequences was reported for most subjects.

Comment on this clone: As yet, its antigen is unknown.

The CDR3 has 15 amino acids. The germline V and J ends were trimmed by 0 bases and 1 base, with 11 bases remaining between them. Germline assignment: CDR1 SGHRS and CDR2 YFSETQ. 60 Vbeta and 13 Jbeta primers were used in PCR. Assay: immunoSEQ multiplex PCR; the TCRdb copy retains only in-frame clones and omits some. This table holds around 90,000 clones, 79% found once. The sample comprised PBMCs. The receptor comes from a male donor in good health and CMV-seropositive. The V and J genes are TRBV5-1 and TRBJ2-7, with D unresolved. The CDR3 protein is CASSLANIESYEQYF. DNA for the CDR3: TGCGCCAGCAGCTTGGCCAATATCGAGTCCTACGAGCAGTACTTC.